What follows are 6 T cell receptor beta chains derived from one specimen sequenced in a study of blood T cell repertoires in COVID-19. TCRdb's copy holds only in-frame clones and misses some; the assay was immunoSEQ multiplex PCR. The sample yields nearly 110,000 clones, roughly 90% seen once. Sequenced sample: peripheral blood. These receptors all come from a man aged 35 to 55 with active or convalescent COVID-19.

In this sample, this clone turned up a few times. The CDR3 loop reads CASSLEGTGGLTEAFF. In DNA, the CDR3 is TGTGCCAGCAGTTTAGAGGGGACAGGGGGCCTCACTGAAGCTTTCTTT. The gene calls are TRBV27 and TRBJ1-1; 12 nucleotides align to TRBD1. The V gene's germline CDR1 is MNHEY and CDR2 SMNVEV (reference sequence). V lost 2 bases to trimming and J lost 4 bases; unmatched junction nucleotides: 5. This CDR3 region has 16 residues.

This clone was detected once. The rearrangement links TRBV14 to TRBJ1-1; TRBD1 matches at 11 bases. The length of the CDR3 is 17 residues. Germline CDR1 reads SGHDN; CDR2 reads FVKESK. J lost 3 bases, V lost 4 bases, and 10 bases had no gene match. CDR3 protein: CASSPLGTGGRDTEAFF. CDR3 sequence (DNA): TGTGCCAGCAGCCCACTTGGGACAGGGGGTCGCGACACTGAAGCTTTCTTT.

The chain has TRBV7-9 and TRBJ2-3; the match to TRBD2 covers 8 bases. Germline V gene lookup returns CDR1 SEHNR and CDR2 FQNEAQ (reference sequence). This CDR3 comprises 14 residues. V dropped 3 bases and J dropped 6; count of bases not matched to a gene: 5. The CDR3 sequence: CASSLGGRTDTQYF. CDR3 bases: TGTGCCAGCAGCTTGGGCGGGAGGACGGATACGCAGTATTTT.

V usage is TRBV24-1 and J usage is TRBJ1-2; D gene uncertain. The V gene lost 5 bases and the J gene lost 8 bases, with 14 bases spanning the gap. Per germline, CDR1 KGHDR and CDR2 SFDVKD. The CDR3 is 13 amino acids. CDR3 amino acids: CATSAGVTEGYTF. The CDR3 nucleotides are TGTGCCACCAGTGCCGGGGTGACGGAGGGCTACACCTTC.

This clone was recorded a few times. V usage is TRBV4-3 and J usage is TRBJ2-2, with 10 nucleotides matching TRBD2. The CDR3 has 19 residues. Germline trimming cut 0 bases from V and 5 bases from J; bases unmatched to any gene: 12. The germline CDR1 and CDR2 sequences are LGHNA and YSLEER. CDR3 coding DNA: TGCGCCAGCAGCCAAGATTTCCTAGCGGGAGTGATTGGTACCGGGGAGCTGTTTTTT. It encodes CASSQDFLAGVIGTGELFF.

The genes are TRBV7-2 and TRBJ2-3, with D perhaps matching TRBD2 (6 bases). The ends were cut back, 2 bases at V and 2 bases at J, with 17 bases in the middle. The CDR3 runs to 17 residues. The germline gives CDR1 SGHTA, CDR2 FQGNSA. CDR3 sequence reads: CASSLFEAGPVTDTQYF. In nucleotides, the CDR3 is TGTGCCAGCAGCTTATTTGAGGCGGGGCCGGTCACAGATACGCAGTATTTT. Complete variable domain (other parts from reference TRBV7-2 and TRBJ2-3): GAGVSQSPSNKVTEKGKDVELRCDPISGHTALYWYRQSLGQGLEFLIYFQGNSAPDKSGLPSDRFSAERTGGSVSTLTIQRTQQEDSAVYLCASSLFEAGPVTDTQYFGPGTRLTVL.